A selection of T cell receptor beta chains follows, all from one sample in a study of CD8 T cells in ankylosing spondylitis. Each CDR3 protein is one row after TCRdb ran MiXCR on the 5' RACE reads. The sample has some 40,000 distinct CDR3 sequences; 10% are singletons. Sequenced sample: blood, either unsorted or a sorted T cell fraction (not recorded which). These receptors originate from a male donor with ankylosing spondylitis or in good health (not recorded which). The CDR3 runs from the conserved cysteine through the conserved F or W. The D gene is left open where the match is weak. Rows may omit the clone size; those that give it use once, few, many or a size class.

abundance	v_gene	j_gene	len	d_gene	CDR3nt	CDR3aa
many	TRBV4-1	TRBJ1-1	15	-	TGCGCCAGCAGCAGCGGATCCGCTATGAACACTGAAGCTTTCTTT	CASSSGSAMNTEAFF
many	TRBV4-2	TRBJ2-1	15	TRBD2	TGTGCCAGCAGCCAAGGACTAGCGGGCAGTTATGAGCAGTTCTTC	CASSQGLAGSYEQFF
few	TRBV4-2	TRBJ1-6	14	TRBD1	TGTGCCAGCAGCCAAGGACAGGGGAATTCACCCCTCCACTTT	CASSQGQGNSPLHF
many	TRBV5-1	TRBJ2-3	13	-	TGCGCCAGCAGCTTGTGGGGTGAGGATACGCAGTATTTT	CASSLWGEDTQYF
-	TRBV2	TRBJ2-3	16	TRBD2	TGTGCCAGCAAATCAACCGGGACTAGCGTCCCAGATACGCAGTATTTT	CASKSTGTSVPDTQYF
few	TRBV2	TRBJ2-5	15	TRBD1	TGTGCCAGCAGTGCTGACAGGGAAGGAGGAGAGACCCAGTACTTC	CASSADREGGETQYF
-	TRBV20-1	TRBJ2-1	16	-	TGCAGCTTCAGGGGGGGCCCCACGGGCTCCTACAATGAGCAGTTCTTC	CSFRGGPTGSYNEQFF
many	TRBV5-1	TRBJ1-2	18	-	TGCGCCAGCAGCTCGAGTTATTTTACCGGACGGTCAAACTATGGCTACACCTTC	CASSSSYFTGRSNYGYTF
many	TRBV15	TRBJ2-7	11	TRBD2	TGTGCCACCGCCCGCGGGAGCGAGCAGTACTTC	CATARGSEQYF
many	TRBV2	TRBJ2-1	11	-	TGTGCCATAGGCGGATACAATGAGCAGTTCTTC	CAIGGYNEQFF
many	TRBV14	TRBJ1-3	16	-	TGTGCCAGCAGCCCAGACCAGGCCCGGTCGGGAAACACCATATATTTT	CASSPDQARSGNTIYF
-	TRBV5-1	TRBJ2-2	14	TRBD1	TGCGCCAGCACCCGGACAGGAAACACCGGGGAGCTGTTTTTT	CASTRTGNTGELFF
many	TRBV5-6	TRBJ2-7	13	-	TGTGCCAGCAGCTTCCAGGGACTCTACGAGCAGTACTTC	CASSFQGLYEQYF
many	TRBV6-4	TRBJ2-1	14	-	TGTGCCAGCAGTGAGGGCGGGGCCGCCGGTGAGCAGTTCTTC	CASSEGGAAGEQFF
many	TRBV20-1	TRBJ2-7	16	TRBD2	TGCAGTGCTAGAGATCGACTAGCGGGAGGGCTCTACGAGCAGTACTTC	CSARDRLAGGLYEQYF
many	TRBV7-2	TRBJ2-1	16	TRBD2	TGTGCCAGCAGCTTAGCGGGGACTAGGGCATACAATGAGCAGTTCTTC	CASSLAGTRAYNEQFF
many	TRBV3-1	TRBJ2-2	16	TRBD2	TGTGCCAGCAGCCAAGGGTTTGGCGGGAGCACCGGGGAGCTGTTTTTT	CASSQGFGGSTGELFF
many	TRBV24-1	TRBJ1-2	14	-	TGTGCCACCAGTGATTCTCGGGGCGAAACGGGCTACACCTTC	CATSDSRGETGYTF
medium-sized	TRBV15	TRBJ2-3	14	TRBD2	TGTGCCACCGGAGCGGGAGGGCCCTCAGATACGCAGTATTTT	CATGAGGPSDTQYF
many	TRBV12-3/TRBV12-4	TRBJ2-7	14	TRBD2	TGTGCCAGCAGTGCTAGCGGGAGGGCCTACGAGCAGTACTTC	CASSASGRAYEQYF
-	TRBV5-1	TRBJ2-5	15	TRBD2	TGCGCCAGCAGCTTGGAGGGACTAGCGGGAGAGACCCAGTACTTC	CASSLEGLAGETQYF
many	TRBV7-9	TRBJ2-7	14	-	TGTGCCAGCAGCTTAGCTACCGCTTCGTACGAGCAGTACTTC	CASSLATASYEQYF
many	TRBV12-3/TRBV12-4	TRBJ1-1	17	-	TGTGCCAGCAGCAGCCAACCGGGACAAGCCGACGGTACTGAAGCTTTCTTT	CASSSQPGQADGTEAFF
medium-sized	TRBV10-3	TRBJ2-1	16	TRBD2	TGTGCCATCAGTGTTGAACTAGCGGGTAACTACAATGAGCAGTTCTTC	CAISVELAGNYNEQFF
many	TRBV20-1	TRBJ2-7	14	-	TGCAGTGCTAGGCGGGCCCCGGAGGGGTACGAGCAGTACTTC	CSARRAPEGYEQYF
many	TRBV6-5	TRBJ1-6	12	-	TGTGCCAGCAGTCGTGGTTTTTCACCCCTCCACTTT	CASSRGFSPLHF
-	TRBV2	TRBJ2-7	16	-	TGTGCCAGCAGGGACAAAACAGGGTGGAGCTCCTACGAGCAGTACTTC	CASRDKTGWSSYEQYF
once	TRBV5-4	TRBJ2-5	14	-	TGTGCCAGCAGCGGAGGACACGCGCAGGAGACCCAGTACTTC	CASSGGHAQETQYF
many	TRBV28	TRBJ2-3	16	TRBD2	TGTGCCACAACCGTAGCGGGAGGCTCTAGCACAGATACGCAGTATTTT	CATTVAGGSSTDTQYF
many	TRBV5-6	TRBJ2-5	12	-	TGTGCCAGCAGCTTGGTCCAAGAGACCCAGTACTTC	CASSLVQETQYF
few	TRBV7-8	TRBJ2-1	12	-	TGTGCCAGCAGCTTAGACCGACATGAGCAGTTCTTC	CASSLDRHEQFF
-	TRBV19	TRBJ1-1	13	TRBD1	TGTGCCAGTAGTGTGACAGGGAAAACTGAAGCTTTCTTT	CASSVTGKTEAFF
many	TRBV5-1	TRBJ2-1	17	-	TGCGCCAGCAGCACGGACGGGAATCCCGTCTCCTACAATGAGCAGTTCTTC	CASSTDGNPVSYNEQFF
few	TRBV6-1	TRBJ2-1	17	TRBD2	TGTGCCAGCACCAAGGGACTAGGGGAAAGCTCCTACAATGAGCAGTTCTTC	CASTKGLGESSYNEQFF
many	TRBV7-9	TRBJ2-7	16	TRBD1	TGTGCCAGCAGCCCCTATCGGACAGGGGGGGGTGAAGAGCAGTACTTC	CASSPYRTGGGEEQYF
many	TRBV20-1	TRBJ2-7	14	TRBD2	TGCAGTGCCACCCCCCGAGCGGGAGGGCACGAGCAGTACTTC	CSATPRAGGHEQYF
many	TRBV7-6	TRBJ2-5	14	TRBD2	TGTGCCAGCAGCCGGACTAGCGTACAAGAGACCCAGTACTTC	CASSRTSVQETQYF
many	TRBV18	TRBJ2-3	15	-	TGTGCCAGCTCACCAGGGGGCCTAAGCACAGATACGCAGTATTTT	CASSPGGLSTDTQYF
many	TRBV20-1	TRBJ2-3	18	TRBD2	TGCAGTGCTAGAGATCAGCGGTTTTCGCGGGAGCTGGGAGATACGCAGTATTTT	CSARDQRFSRELGDTQYF
-	TRBV20-1	TRBJ2-1	12	-	TGCAGTGCTAGAGACGAGGAGGGCGAGCAGTTCTTC	CSARDEEGEQFF
many	TRBV7-2	TRBJ2-3	13	-	TGTGCCAGCAGCACTACAGGACTGGGTACGCAGTATTTT	CASSTTGLGTQYF